One sample yielded the 32 T cell receptor beta chains listed below, sequenced in a study of identifying expanded T cells in peripheral blood (dated by TCRdb to the late 2010s). The method was the immunoSEQ multiplex PCR assay. Imported from immuneACCESS, the table was reduced by TCRdb to in-frame sequences with V and J called. These copies leave out some clones; in studies compared against another copy, an unresolved V gene accounts for under half, and the cause of the remainder is not known. The sample profile shows about 130,000 clones; around nine tenths of them were found once. The leading ten clones occupy 7% to 10% of the sample. The sample was blood. These receptors were taken from a person aged 18 to 75 in good health.

The chain has TRBV19 and TRBJ1-1; possibly TRBD1 for D (5 bases). Germline V gene data show CDR1 as LNHDA and CDR2 as SQIVND (reference sequence). V was cut by 6 bases and J by 5 bases, with 22 bases left in between. The CDR3 runs 16 residues. The CDR3 is CASSPEWGAGSTEAFF. In nucleotides, the CDR3 is TGTGCCAGTAGCCCCGAATGGGGCGCCGGGAGTACTGAAGCTTTCTTT.

The chain uses TRBV30 and TRBJ2-3; no clear D. V shed 3 bases and J shed 0 bases, with 1 base lying between them. The CDR3 spans 11 residues. Per germline, CDR1 GTSNPN and CDR2 SVGIG (reference sequence). The CDR3 is CAWSSTDTQYF. The CDR3, as DNA: TGTGCCTGGAGCAGCACAGATACGCAGTATTTT.

The V and J genes are TRBV2 and TRBJ2-1; 9 nucleotides line up with TRBD2. This CDR3 comprises 15 residues. The germline CDR1 and CDR2 sequences are SNHLY and FYNNEI. V lost 2 bases and J lost 10; bases outside the gene matches: 9. In DNA, the CDR3 is TGTGCCAGCAGTGAACTTGTGACTAGCGGTGGGGAGCAGTTCTTC. Translating it yields CASSELVTSGGEQFF. Combining the CDR3 with reference TRBV2 and TRBJ2-1 gives the whole variable domain EPEVTQTPSHQVTQMGQEVILRCVPISNHLYFYWYRQILGQKVEFLVSFYNNEISEKSEIFDDQFSVERPDGSNFTLKIRSTKLEDSAMYFCASSELVTSGGEQFFGPGTRLTVL.

The chain has TRBV19 and TRBJ1-2; 9 bases fit TRBD1. CDR3 size: 14 residues. With V trimmed by 3 bases and J by 5 bases, 4 bases remained unmatched. Germline V CDR1 and CDR2: LNHDA, SQIVND (reference sequence). CDR3: CASSMEGQGYGYTF. The CDR3 DNA sequence: TGTGCCAGTAGTATGGAAGGACAGGGGTATGGCTACACCTTC.

V usage is TRBV27 and J usage is TRBJ2-1; 11 bases fit TRBD2. Germline lookup yields CDR1 MNHEY and CDR2 SMNVEV (reference sequence). CDR3 length equals 15 residues. V gave up 4 bases and J gave up 4 bases; unmatched junction bases: 3. CDR3 sequence (DNA): TGTGCCAGCAGTTCGACTAGCGGGAAGTACAATGAGCAGTTCTTC. It translates to CASSSTSGKYNEQFF.

This clone turned up a few times. CDR3 bases: TGTGCCAGCAGCTTAAGGGATTTGGATGGCTACACCTTC. Protein sequence: CASSLRDLDGYTF. The chain is built from TRBV7-6 and TRBJ1-2; D gene ambiguous. Per germline, CDR1 SGHVS and CDR2 FNYEAQ. The V end was cut by 2 bases, the J end by 6 bases, with 10 bases between. There are 13 residues in the CDR3.

This chain connects TRBV18 to TRBJ1-5; TRBD1 agrees at 7 bases. Unmatched junction bases numbered 9, after V lost 6 bases and J lost 4 bases. Germline CDR1 and CDR2: KGHSH and LQKENI. This CDR3 region has 15 residues. CDR3 nucleotides: TGTGCCAGCTCGCGTACAGGGGCCCCAAATCAGCCCCAGCATTTT. Its protein product is CASSRTGAPNQPQHF.

CDR3 nucleotides: TGTGCCAGCAGTTTATCCCCCCAGGGAGACAGGGGGCTTGGCTACACCTTC. Translated: CASSLSPQGDRGLGYTF. This chain links TRBV27 with TRBJ1-2; 10 bases are a match to TRBD1. V lost 0 bases, J lost 7 bases, and 11 bases stayed unmatched. The CDR3 runs 17 residues. Germline lookup yields CDR1 MNHEY and CDR2 SMNVEV (reference sequence).

J is TRBJ2-2 and V is TRBV7-2, with D possibly being TRBD2 (6 bases). V was cut by 1 base and J by 3 bases, with 15 bases left in between. Germline CDR1 reads SGHTA; CDR2 reads FQGNSA. The CDR3 sequence is 17 residues long. The CDR3 loop reads CASSLVGGPSYTGELFF. DNA of the CDR3: TGTGCCAGCAGCTTAGTGGGGGGTCCGTCTTACACCGGGGAGCTGTTTTTT.

The chain carries TRBV19 and TRBJ2-3; 9 bases line up with TRBD2. CDR3 length equals 15 residues. J lost 2 bases, V lost 5 bases, and 5 bases had no gene match. Germline CDR1 LNHDA, CDR2 SQIVND (reference sequence). The CDR3 region has the DNA TGTGCCAGTAGTTCTCTAGCGGGATCCACAGATACGCAGTATTTT. Translating it yields CASSSLAGSTDTQYF.

The chain carries TRBV11-2 and TRBJ1-2, with D possibly being TRBD1 (5 bases). This CDR3 spans 13 amino acids. Trimming removed 5 bases from V and 4 bases from J, with 11 bases in between. Germline values: CDR1 SGHAT, CDR2 FQNNGV. In nucleotides, the CDR3 is TGTGCCAGCAGCCTCAGGGACCTCTATGGCTACACCTTC. This sequence encodes CASSLRDLYGYTF. Variable domain in full (rest from reference TRBV11-2 and TRBJ1-2): EAGVAQSPRYKIIEKRQSVAFWCNPISGHATLYWYQQILGQGPKLLIQFQNNGVVDDSQLPKDRFSAERLKGVDSTLKIQPAKLEDSAVYLCASSLRDLYGYTFGSGTRLTVV.

In this sample, this clone turned up once. The chain has TRBV7-3 and TRBJ2-7, with TRBD1 matching 9 bases. The CDR3 has 15 amino acids. The V segment lost 2 bases and the J segment 5 bases; nucleotides outside the gene matches: 7. Germline V lookup: CDR1 SGHTA, CDR2 FQGTGA. In nucleotides, the CDR3 is TGTGCCAGCAGCTTAGATAGGACAGGGGTACACGAGCAGTACTTC. This encodes CASSLDRTGVHEQYF.

The CDR3 loop is CASSYLSTGSEKLFF. The CDR3 nucleotides read TGTGCCAGCAGTTACTTGAGCACTGGGTCAGAAAAACTGTTTTTT. The chain couples TRBV6-5 to TRBJ1-4; D uncertain. This CDR3 contains 15 residues. Germline assignment: CDR1 MNHEY and CDR2 SVGAGI. Trimming took 1 base from V and 8 from J, leaving 14 bases between them.

This chain links TRBV2 with TRBJ1-4, with 8 nucleotides matching TRBD1. Germline V lookup: CDR1 SNHLY, CDR2 FYNNEI. Unmatched junction bases numbered 15, after V lost 7 bases and J lost 8 bases. The CDR3 consists of 16 residues. As DNA, the CDR3 is TGTGCCAGCACGCCCATAACTGACAGGGGTCGAGAAAAACTGTTTTTT. This encodes CASTPITDRGREKLFF.

The chain joins TRBV7-3 to TRBJ2-3; 12 bases are a match to TRBD2. Per the germline V gene, CDR1 is SGHTA and CDR2 is FQGTGA. The CDR3 is made up of 15 amino acids. The V segment lost 3 bases and the J segment 3 bases; nucleotides outside the gene matches: 1. This chain's CDR3 is CASSLTSGGTDTQYF. CDR3 DNA: TGTGCCAGCAGCTTGACTAGCGGGGGAACAGATACGCAGTATTTT.

Here the CDR3 reads CASSEQGSYEQYF. The CDR3 region has the DNA TGCGCCAGCAGCGAACAGGGTTCTTACGAGCAGTACTTC. The chain couples TRBV5-1 to TRBJ2-7; D may be TRBD1 (6 bases). V was shortened by 4 bases and J by 4 bases, with 12 bases between the two germline ends. CDR3 length: 13 residues. Looked up from germline, CDR1 is SGHRS and CDR2 is YFSETQ.

V is TRBV27 and J is TRBJ1-2, with 10 positions matching TRBD1. The CDR3 runs to 14 residues. Trimming cost V 4 bases and J 7 bases; bases outside gene matches: 6. Germline CDR1 reads MNHEY; CDR2 reads SMNVEV (reference sequence). Here the CDR3 reads CASSYRDRGRGYTF. The CDR3 DNA follows: TGTGCCAGCAGTTACCGGGACAGGGGTCGTGGCTACACCTTC.

The J gene is TRBJ2-7, the V gene TRBV9; unclear D gene. The CDR3 contains 10 residues. V dropped 9 bases and J dropped 6 bases, with 10 bases sitting between them. Germline V lookup: CDR1 SGDLS, CDR2 YYNGEE. This CDR3 reads CAIPHPEQYF. As DNA, the CDR3 is TGTGCCATCCCTCACCCCGAGCAGTACTTC.

This chain joins TRBV7-3 and TRBJ1-1; tentatively, D is TRBD1 (5 bases). There are 14 residues in the CDR3. The germline gives CDR1 SGHTA, CDR2 FQGTGA. Trimming removed 5 bases from V and 7 bases from J, with 17 bases in between. For the CDR3, the DNA is TGTGCCAGCAGCCCTACATCGGGGCTTCGTGAAGCTTTCTTT. Amino acid sequence: CASSPTSGLREAFF. Together with reference TRBV7-3 and TRBJ1-1, the CDR3 gives the full variable domain: GAGVSQTPSNKVTEKGKYVELRCDPISGHTALYWYRQSLGQGPEFLIYFQGTGAADDSGLPNDRFFAVRPEGSVSTLKIQRTERGDSAVYLCASSPTSGLREAFFGQGTRLTVV.

Concerning this clone: Compared with germline, one end of the junction differs, possibly owing to a read error. V gene TRBV11-3 combines with J gene TRBJ2-3; the D is unclear. Looked up from germline, CDR1 is SGHNT and CDR2 is YENEEA. CDR3 length: 14 residues. The CDR3 sequence: CASSLAGPADTQYF. CDR3 nucleotides: TGTGCCAGCAGTTTAGCTGGCCCCGCGGATACGCAGTATTTT.

The V call is TRBV2, the J call TRBJ2-4, with D hard to call. Trimming stripped 5 bases from V and 10 bases from J, with 9 bases between. Germline assignment: CDR1 SNHLY and CDR2 FYNNEI. The CDR3 is made up of 11 amino acids. The CDR3 DNA reads TGTGCCAGCAGTAACCCGGAGATTCAGTACTTC. Amino acids: CASSNPEIQYF. The full variable domain, rest sourced from reference TRBV2 and TRBJ2-4, is EPEVTQTPSHQVTQMGQEVILRCVPISNHLYFYWYRQILGQKVEFLVSFYNNEISEKSEIFDDQFSVERPDGSNFTLKIRSTKLEDSAMYFCASSNPEIQYFGAGTRLSVL.

The V and J genes are TRBV18 and TRBJ1-3; D remains ambiguous. Germline CDR1 and CDR2: KGHSH and LQKENI. The CDR3 sequence is 13 residues long. Trimming cost V 5 bases and J 2 bases, with 7 bases left between them. CDR3 in DNA: TGTGCCAGCTCAACTTTAGCTGGAAACACCATATATTTT. This translates into CASSTLAGNTIYF.

The chain couples TRBV4-2 to TRBJ1-4; D remains ambiguous. The CDR3 runs 13 residues. Germline V lookup: CDR1 LGHNA, CDR2 YNFKEQ. V was pared by 0 bases and J by 8 bases, with 7 bases between. The CDR3 region is CASSQELTEKLFF. As DNA, the CDR3 is TGTGCCAGCAGCCAAGAGCTGACCGAAAAACTGTTTTTT.

The table lists this clone with a few counts. This CDR3 is CASSLGQASYGYTF. DNA for the CDR3: TGTGCCAGCAGCTTAGGGCAGGCGAGCTATGGCTACACCTTC. The chain recombines TRBV7-9 with TRBJ1-2, with D unresolved. Germline lookup yields CDR1 SEHNR and CDR2 FQNEAQ (reference sequence). Trimming shortened V by 1 base and J by 4 bases, and 10 bases separated the two germline ends. The CDR3 contains 14 residues. Together with reference TRBV7-9 and TRBJ1-2, the CDR3 gives the full variable domain: DTGVSQNPRHKITKRGQNVTFRCDPISEHNRLYWYRQTLGQGPEFLTYFQNEAQLEKSRLLSDRFSAERPKGSFSTLEIQRTEQGDSAMYLCASSLGQASYGYTFGSGTRLTVV.

The V gene is TRBV9, the J gene TRBJ2-3, with unresolved D. The CDR3 consists of 14 residues. The germline V and J ends were trimmed by 3 bases and 2 bases, with 10 bases remaining between them. The germline V gene has CDR1 SGDLS and CDR2 YYNGEE. This CDR3 is CASSGGVNTDTQYF. Written as DNA, the CDR3 is TGTGCCAGCAGCGGTGGAGTAAACACAGATACGCAGTATTTT.

J is TRBJ2-1 and V is TRBV28; 7 bases match TRBD2. J was trimmed by 7 bases and V by 8 bases; bases with no gene match: 17. From germline, CDR1 is MDHEN and CDR2 SYDVKM. The CDR3 covers 16 residues. CDR3 nucleotides: TGTGCCAGCGACCTTGGGGCGGGAGTTAGTAAGAATGAGCAGTTCTTC. This codes for CASDLGAGVSKNEQFF.

This clone was detected a few times. The V and J genes are TRBV6-6 and TRBJ2-2; no clear D gene. CDR1 and CDR2 from the germline V gene are MNHNY and SVGAGI (reference sequence). The CDR3 loop spans 11 amino acids. The V gene lost 8 bases and the J gene lost 7 bases, with 8 bases spanning the gap. In nucleotides, the CDR3 is TGTGCCAGCGCGGAGATCGGGGAGCTGTTTTTT. This encodes CASAEIGELFF.

This clone showed up just once. The gene calls are TRBV7-9 and TRBJ2-1, with 14 bases matching TRBD2. The V and J ends lost 5 bases and 6 bases, in that order; junction bases with no gene match: 6. The CDR3 is 16 amino acids. Per germline, CDR1 SEHNR and CDR2 FQNEAQ (reference sequence). The CDR3 here is CASSLGTSGRRNEQFF. Written as DNA, the CDR3 is TGTGCCAGCAGCCTAGGGACTAGCGGGAGACGCAATGAGCAGTTCTTC.

This clone has only one observation. The CDR3 protein is CASTDAGAHVETQYF. Here the CDR3 DNA reads TGTGCCAGCACCGACGCGGGGGCGCATGTAGAGACCCAGTACTTC. V usage is TRBV28 and J usage is TRBJ2-5; D is perhaps TRBD2 (7 bases). CDR1 MDHEN and CDR2 SYDVKM come from the germline V gene. The CDR3 has 15 residues. The V end was cut by 7 bases, the J end by 4 bases, with 19 bases between.

This chain's CDR3 is CASSPSVGVSAEANTGELFF. The CDR3 nucleotides are TGTGCCAGCAGTCCCTCCGTGGGGGTTTCAGCGGAAGCGAACACCGGGGAGCTGTTTTTT. The chain joins TRBV21-1 to TRBJ2-2. TRBV21-1 is deemed a pseudogene. The CDR3 is 20 residues long.

The chain links TRBV5-1 to TRBJ1-1; tentative D call: TRBD1 (6 bases). Germline lookup yields CDR1 SGHRS and CDR2 YFSETQ. The CDR3 spans 15 residues. The V end lost 6 bases, the J end lost 5 bases, and 20 bases lay between the germline ends. CDR3 DNA: TGCGCCAGCAACAGGGCCGTGGGAACGGGGACTGAAGCTTTCTTT. Protein sequence: CASNRAVGTGTEAFF.

This chain joins TRBV7-9 and TRBJ2-1; D remains ambiguous. The CDR3 totals 11 residues. Trimming cost V 10 bases and J 6 bases, with 10 bases left between them. Per the germline V gene, CDR1 is SEHNR and CDR2 is FQNEAQ (reference sequence). The CDR3: CATTEVNEQFF. The CDR3 coding sequence is TGTGCCACCACGGAAGTCAATGAGCAGTTCTTC.